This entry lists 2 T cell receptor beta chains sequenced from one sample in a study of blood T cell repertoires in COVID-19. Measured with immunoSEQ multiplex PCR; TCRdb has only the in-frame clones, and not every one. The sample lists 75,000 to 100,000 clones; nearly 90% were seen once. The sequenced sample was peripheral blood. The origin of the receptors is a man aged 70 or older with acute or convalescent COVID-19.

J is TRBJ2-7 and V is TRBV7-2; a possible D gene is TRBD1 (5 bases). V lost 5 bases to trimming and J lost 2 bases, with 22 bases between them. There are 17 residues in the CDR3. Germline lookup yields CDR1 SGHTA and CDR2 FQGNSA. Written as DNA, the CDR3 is TGTGCCAGCAGCCCCCTCGTAGGACATCTTGGGCCCTACGAGCAGTACTTC. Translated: CASSPLVGHLGPYEQYF.

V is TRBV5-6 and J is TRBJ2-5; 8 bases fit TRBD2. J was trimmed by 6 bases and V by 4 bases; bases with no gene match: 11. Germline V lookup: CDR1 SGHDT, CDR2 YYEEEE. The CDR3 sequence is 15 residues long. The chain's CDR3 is CASSREGVTVKTQYF. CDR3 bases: TGTGCCAGCAGCCGGGAGGGGGTAACAGTGAAGACCCAGTACTTC.